Listed here are 18 T cell receptor beta chains from one sample, sequenced in a study of PD-1 blockade in classical Hodgkin lymphoma (dated by TCRdb to about 2020). Library preparation used the immunoSEQ multiplex PCR assay. The source is immuneACCESS, and TCRdb retained only in-frame sequences with V and J called. Part of the clones is not carried over; for the studies checked, unresolved V genes explain less than half of this, and the remainder is unexplained. Present in this sample are around 66,000 clones, 65% to 75% of which were seen just once. The ten largest clonotypes hold about 9.8% of the sample. The time point label for this specimen denotes: cycle 2 day 1 (C2D1) of nivolumab. Every trial patient had relapsed following autologous stem cell transplantation, and prior brentuximab vedotin exposure was what differed among cohorts A, B and C. The sequences come from peripheral blood mononuclear cells (PBMCs), collected before the second cycle of nivolumab. The receptor set was obtained from a human donor with classical Hodgkin lymphoma.

The J gene is TRBJ1-1, the V gene TRBV5-6; the D is unclear. The CDR3 totals 11 residues. Trimming left V 2 bases short and J 5 bases short, with 4 bases between. Germline CDR1 reads SGHDT; CDR2 reads YYEEEE. CDR3 in amino acids: CASSLMTEAFF. The DNA of the CDR3 is TGTGCCAGCAGCTTAATGACTGAAGCTTTCTTT.

CDR3 region: CASSVGLYNSPLHF. The CDR3 DNA sequence: TGTGCCAGCAGCGTAGGACTGTATAATTCACCCCTCCACTTT. The chain carries TRBV9 and TRBJ1-6; the D is unclear. Germline V gene lookup returns CDR1 SGDLS and CDR2 YYNGEE. The CDR3 runs 14 residues. Trimming stripped 0 bases from V and 4 bases from J, with 5 bases between.

The CDR3 region is CASSVSGGALDEQFF. The CDR3 DNA follows: TGTGCCAGCAGCGTTAGCGGGGGGGCTCTCGATGAGCAGTTCTTC. V gene TRBV9 combines with J gene TRBJ2-1; 11 bases line up with TRBD2. Germline V gene data show CDR1 as SGDLS and CDR2 as YYNGEE. This CDR3 is 15 amino acids long. J lost 8 bases, V lost 2 bases, and 6 bases had no gene match.

The rearrangement uses TRBV10-3 and TRBJ1-3; tentatively, D is TRBD1 (6 bases). CDR1 is ENHRY and CDR2 is SYGVKD in the germline V gene. The CDR3 spans 15 residues. Trimming pared 5 bases from V and 0 bases from J, leaving 11 bases between. The CDR3 loop is CAISPGQRSGNTIYF. DNA of the CDR3: TGTGCCATCAGTCCTGGACAGCGCTCTGGAAACACCATATATTTT.

The chain couples TRBV5-1 to TRBJ2-3; D unresolved. Germline values: CDR1 SGHRS, CDR2 YFSETQ. V was cut by 1 base and J by 2 bases, with 8 bases left in between. The length of the CDR3 is 14 residues. The CDR3 DNA reads as TGCGCCAGCAGCTTGCGGAACCCCACAGATACGCAGTATTTT. As protein: CASSLRNPTDTQYF.

This chain connects TRBV19 to TRBJ2-3; D call uncertain. CDR1 and CDR2 (germline): LNHDA, SQIVND (reference sequence). This CDR3 spans 11 amino acids. Trimming shortened V by 7 bases and J by 4 bases, and 6 bases separated the two germline ends. In nucleotides, the CDR3 is TGTGCCAGTACCCTGGCAGATACGCAGTATTTT. Translation: CASTLADTQYF.

This clone has only a few counts. This rearrangement joins TRBV28 to TRBJ2-3; D is possibly TRBD1 (6 bases). Between the trimmed V and J ends, which lost 2 bases and 0 bases, there was a span of 18 bases. CDR3 length: 18 residues. CDR1 and CDR2 from the germline V gene are MDHEN and SYDVKM. CDR3: CASSLNEPTGTSTDTQYF. The CDR3 coding sequence is TGTGCCAGCAGTTTAAACGAGCCTACAGGGACCAGCACAGATACGCAGTATTTT.

The chain carries TRBV4-1 and TRBJ1-1; D is uncertain. CDR3 length: 12 amino acids. V was cut by 0 bases and J by 7 bases, with 6 bases left in between. Germline values: CDR1 MGHRA, CDR2 YSYEKL. CDR3 protein: CASSQDVGEAFF. The DNA for the CDR3 is TGCGCCAGCAGCCAAGATGTAGGTGAAGCTTTCTTT.

The CDR3 DNA follows: TGCAGCGTTGACGAGGGGATAGGCTACGAGCAGTACTTC. Protein product: CSVDEGIGYEQYF. The rearrangement joins TRBV29-1 to TRBJ2-7; perhaps D is TRBD1 or TRBD2 (5 bases each). CDR3 size: 13 residues. Trimming removed 3 bases from V and 3 bases from J, with 12 bases in between. Germline CDR1 SQVTM, CDR2 ANQGSEA.

The chain carries TRBV25-1 and TRBJ1-1; D is undetermined. This CDR3 spans 13 amino acids. Deletions cut 6 bases from V and 2 bases from J, with 10 bases between. Germline V gene lookup returns CDR1 MGHDK and CDR2 SYGVNS. The CDR3 nucleotides are TGTGCCAGCAGGGAACTCTCCAACACTGAAGCTTTCTTT. Its protein product is CASRELSNTEAFF.

The chain couples TRBV2 to TRBJ1-5; 9 bases line up with TRBD1. Germline assignment: CDR1 SNHLY and CDR2 FYNNEI. V lost 7 bases and J lost 5; bases outside the gene matches: 9. CDR3 length equals 15 residues. CDR3 sequence (DNA): TGTGCCAGCAAAGATGGGGGACAGGGCTATCAGCCCCAGCATTTT. Protein sequence: CASKDGGQGYQPQHF. The complete variable domain, with remaining parts taken from reference TRBV2 and TRBJ1-5, reads EPEVTQTPSHQVTQMGQEVILRCVPISNHLYFYWYRQILGQKVEFLVSFYNNEISEKSEIFDDQFSVERPDGSNFTLKIRSTKLEDSAMYFCASKDGGQGYQPQHFGDGTRLSIL.

This clone was seen many times. In DNA form, the CDR3 reads TGTGCCAGCAGCGCCCAGACTAGCGGGGGGGCCGGGGAGCTGTTTTTT. Protein: CASSAQTSGGAGELFF. This chain connects TRBV7-9 to TRBJ2-2, with 14 nucleotides matching TRBD2. With V trimmed by 5 bases and J by 6 bases, 5 bases remained unmatched. This CDR3 contains 16 residues. Germline-derived CDR1 and CDR2 are SEHNR and FQNEAQ (reference sequence).

V is TRBV5-8 and J is TRBJ2-7; 7 nucleotides agree with TRBD2. Germline CDR1 and CDR2: SGHTS and YDEGEE. The CDR3 loop spans 14 amino acids. J was trimmed by 2 bases and V by 1 base; bases with no gene match: 3. In DNA, the CDR3 is TGTGCCAGCAGCTTGATTGCGGGGGCCTACGAGCAGTACTTC. Amino acids: CASSLIAGAYEQYF.

The chain uses TRBV19 and TRBJ1-1, with D possibly matching TRBD1 (5 bases). V lost 8 bases and J lost 0, with 13 bases in between. The germline V gene has CDR1 LNHDA and CDR2 SQIVND (reference sequence). This CDR3 spans 14 amino acids. The CDR3 coding sequence is TGTGCCAGTTCTACCCTGGGGGTGAACACTGAAGCTTTCTTT. This encodes CASSTLGVNTEAFF.

This clone came up a few times. The rearrangement joins TRBV5-1 to TRBJ2-1; 7 bases line up with TRBD2. There are 12 residues in the CDR3. Germline CDR1 and CDR2: SGHRS and YFSETQ. The V gene end was trimmed by 7 bases and the J gene end by 5 bases; junction bases not matched to a gene: 3. This CDR3 reads CASEAGHNEQFF. The CDR3, as DNA: TGCGCCAGCGAAGCGGGACACAATGAGCAGTTCTTC.

V usage is TRBV6-1 and J usage is TRBJ2-7, with TRBD1 matching 7 bases. The CDR3 covers 12 residues. Germline lookup yields CDR1 MNHNS and CDR2 SASEGT. With 6 bases clipped from V and 4 bases from J, the junction kept 3 bases outside the gene matches. CDR3 sequence: CASSVDRYEQYF. CDR3 bases: TGTGCCAGCAGCGTGGACAGGTACGAGCAGTACTTC.

This clone was seen only a few times. V is TRBV9 and J is TRBJ1-2, with 8 nucleotides matching TRBD1. V trimming: 4 bases; J trimming: 4 bases; junction bases outside the gene matches: 9. CDR1 is SGDLS and CDR2 is YYNGEE in the germline V gene. The CDR3 length is 15 residues. The CDR3: CASSPRQGRAYGYTF. Here the CDR3 DNA reads TGTGCCAGCAGCCCCCGACAGGGGCGAGCCTATGGCTACACCTTC. Full variable domain (remainder filled in from reference TRBV9 and TRBJ1-2): DSGVTQTPKHLITATGQRVTLRCSPRSGDLSVYWYQQSLDQGLQFLIQYYNGEERAKGNILERFSAQQFPDLHSELNLSSLELGDSALYFCASSPRQGRAYGYTFGSGTRLTVV.

This chain joins TRBV9 and TRBJ2-7; D is uncertain. The germline V and J ends were trimmed by 0 bases and 6 bases, with 10 bases remaining between them. From germline, CDR1 is SGDLS and CDR2 YYNGEE. CDR3 length equals 13 residues. CDR3 sequence (DNA): TGTGCCAGCAGCGTAGGTTTATCCGGCGAGCAGTACTTC. The encoded protein is CASSVGLSGEQYF.